This T cell receptor beta chain appears in the sequencing data of a study of T cells in Graves' hyperthyroidism and ophthalmopathy. Source material for PBMCs was less than 12 ml fresh peripheral blood. This clonotype was counted many times. What was amplified from RNA transcripts were TCR beta CDR3 regions. In the first-round RT-PCR of the TCR CDR3, the HTBI primer set was used. Each CDR3 protein gets one entry after TCRdb re-called the multiplex PCR reads with MiXCR. The sample includes 500,000 to 800,000 distinct CDR3 sequences, 13% to 15% of them seen just once. This CDR3 is 16 amino acids long. With 3 bases clipped from V and 3 bases from J, the junction kept 10 bases outside the gene matches. Germline lookup yields CDR1 KGHSH and CDR2 LQKENI.

J is TRBJ1-2 and V is TRBV18, with TRBD1 matching 7 bases. Material: blood. The source of this sequence is a woman aged 45 to 65 with Graves' ophthalmopathy. CDR3 nucleotide sequence: TGTGCCAGCTCACCGGGACCGGGACAGACAGACTATGGCTACACCTTC. Its translation is CASSPGPGQTDYGYTF.